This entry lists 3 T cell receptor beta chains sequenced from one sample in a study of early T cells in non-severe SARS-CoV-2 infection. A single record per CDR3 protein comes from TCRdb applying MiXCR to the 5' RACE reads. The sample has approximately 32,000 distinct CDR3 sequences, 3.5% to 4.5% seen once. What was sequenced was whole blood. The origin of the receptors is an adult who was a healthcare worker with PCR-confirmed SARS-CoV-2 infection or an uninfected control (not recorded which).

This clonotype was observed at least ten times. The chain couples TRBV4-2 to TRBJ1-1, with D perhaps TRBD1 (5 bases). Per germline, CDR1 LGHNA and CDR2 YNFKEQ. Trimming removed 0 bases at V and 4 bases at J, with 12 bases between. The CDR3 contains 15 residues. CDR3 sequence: CASSQEEGTGTEAFF. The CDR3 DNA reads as TGTGCCAGCAGCCAAGAAGAGGGGACGGGCACTGAAGCTTTCTTT.

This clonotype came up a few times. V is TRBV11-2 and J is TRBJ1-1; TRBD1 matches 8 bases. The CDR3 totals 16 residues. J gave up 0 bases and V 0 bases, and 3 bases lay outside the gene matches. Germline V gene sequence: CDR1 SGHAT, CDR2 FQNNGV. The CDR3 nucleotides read TGTGCCAGCAGCTTAGACAGGGACAGGTTGAACACTGAAGCTTTCTTT. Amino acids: CASSLDRDRLNTEAFF.

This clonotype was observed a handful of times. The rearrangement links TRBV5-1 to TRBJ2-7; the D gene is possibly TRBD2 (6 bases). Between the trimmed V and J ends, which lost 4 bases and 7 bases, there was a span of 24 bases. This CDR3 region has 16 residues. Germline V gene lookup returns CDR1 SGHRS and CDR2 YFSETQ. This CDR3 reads CASSAGNRDLDEEQYF. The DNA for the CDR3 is TGCGCCAGCAGCGCCGGAAACCGGGACTTAGATGAGGAGCAGTACTTC.